This record looks at one T cell receptor (beta chain) sequence and its context. Its target antigen remains unknown. Base qualities are missing; no much larger clone stands one base away. The time point label here, explained by the study, means: baseline before first vaccination. Samples from vaccinated people were obtained from the UK trials COV001 and COV002, which included a single-blind randomized controlled phase 2/3 trial of AZD1222 (ChAdOx1 nCoV-19) in healthy adults. For TCRbeta chain sequencing, PBMC samples from trial participants were taken at day 0 and at day 28 after the second dose. The data originate from a study of T cell responses to AZD1222 COVID-19 vaccine (dated by TCRdb to 2020 to 2023). Regarding the study in general: AZD1222 recipients whose second dose came at about 4 weeks and those whose second dose came at about 12 weeks were combined into one group, since spike-specific TCR depth and breadth did not differ between the two schedules. TCR sequencing covered roughly 230 trial participants: about 210 given two doses of AZD1222 and 26 given two doses of MenACWY control vaccine. Trial participants were enrolled by age into subgroups of 18-55, 56-69 and 70-plus years, and around 150, 28 and 57 TCR-sequenced participants, respectively, were included in these subgroups.

The CDR3 regions of human TCRbeta chains were analyzed by immunosequencing. As for the original processing: TCRs in the repertoires were matched against a reference library of SARS-CoV-2-specific TCRs that had been generated with the MIRA antigen-specificity platform. Breadth was defined as the fraction of unique TCRs that were SARS-CoV-2-associated. Depth was defined as the fraction of total T cells that were SARS-CoV-2-associated. Using the MIRA data, every spike-specific TCR was mapped to the spike region that the TCR reacted to and assigned to either a CD4 or a CD8 class. Log10-transformed breadth and depth values were compared by one-way ANOVA with Sidak's multiple comparisons tests. TCRdb mirrors the immuneACCESS table, restricted to in-frame sequences. Some clones are absent from its copies; in checked studies, under half trace to an unresolved V gene, and the reason for the others is unknown. Clone size and the V and J calls come from that table; the DNA yielded D and trimming. The sample records 90,000 to 110,000 clones, roughly 90% of which are singletons. The top ten clones comprise around 2.5% of the sample.

Summary of the overall study and its limitations: In the small 56-69-year group, the increase in depth fell short of significance, most likely because of low power. Because no samples from the day 14 peak response were available, repertoires could be characterized only after the peak T cell response. CD4 TCRs associated with the vaccine covered the entire spike protein, and the dominant responses were in regions 160-218 and 743-854. After two AZD1222 doses, both the breadth and the depth of spike-specific TCRs were significantly higher than at day 0 and than in MenACWY recipients. Reportedly, close to half of the unique spike-specific TCRs recognized epitopes lying outside the regions that are mutated in the B.1.351 and B.1.1.7 variants. Conclusions about previously exposed vaccinees were limited because only six AZD1222 recipients were SARS-CoV-2 seropositive at baseline. Participants were mostly white British and included more females than males, and it was suggested by the authors that clonal diversity may have been underestimated.

Sequencing used peripheral blood, obtained on day 0 of AZD1222 vaccination. This TCR came from an adult in good health.

The nucleotide sequence reads TGTGCCAGCAGCCCCCTTAGGTTAGCGGACTTCCAATACAATGAGCAGTTCTTC. This is translated as CASSPLRLADFQYNEQFF. The chain employs TRBV7-8 and TRBJ2-1; TRBD2 might be the D gene, on 6 matching bases. V was cut back by 5 bases and J by 4 bases, leaving a gap of 24 bases between them. The CDR3, cysteine through phenylalanine, is 18 amino acids long. Of all the DNA, just the CDR3 is kept, 54 bases in frame from base 1. Per the germline V gene, SGHVS is the CDR1 and FQNEAQ is the CDR2. Outside the CDR3, residues come from the reference TRBV7-8 and TRBJ2-1 proteins, so the full variable domain is: GAGVSQSPRYKVAKRGQDVALRCDPISGHVSLFWYQQALGQGPEFLTYFQNEAQLDKSGLPSDRFFAERPEGSVSTLKIQRTQQEDSAVYLCASSPLRLADFQYNEQFFGPGTRLTVL.